This T cell receptor (beta chain) was recovered during a study of cytomegalovirus exposure and HLA in healthy donors. Primers: 60 Vbeta forward and 13 Jbeta reverse. The protocol was immunoSEQ multiplex PCR, while the TCRdb copy is restricted to in-frame clones and leaves out a portion. The sample has 60,000 to 70,000 clones, around 62% seen once. Overall study results and limits: Reports credit the classifier with highly specific, highly sensitive diagnosis of cytomegalovirus status. Later, an analysis found that common viral pathogens appeared to be linked with several of the most significant clusters.

Germline-derived CDR1 and CDR2 are SGHDN and FVKESK. Trimming took 4 bases from V and 2 from J; bases not matched to a gene: 8. This CDR3 has 16 residues. In regard to this clone: The antigen is undetermined.

The TCR was taken from a man aged 35 to 55 in good health and CMV-seropositive. Material: PBMCs. V and J are TRBV14 and TRBJ1-2, with TRBD1 matching over 9 bases. CDR3 sequence (DNA): TGTGCCAGCAGCCGGGCACAGGGGGCGCAGAACTATGGCTACACCTTC. Its protein is CASSRAQGAQNYGYTF.